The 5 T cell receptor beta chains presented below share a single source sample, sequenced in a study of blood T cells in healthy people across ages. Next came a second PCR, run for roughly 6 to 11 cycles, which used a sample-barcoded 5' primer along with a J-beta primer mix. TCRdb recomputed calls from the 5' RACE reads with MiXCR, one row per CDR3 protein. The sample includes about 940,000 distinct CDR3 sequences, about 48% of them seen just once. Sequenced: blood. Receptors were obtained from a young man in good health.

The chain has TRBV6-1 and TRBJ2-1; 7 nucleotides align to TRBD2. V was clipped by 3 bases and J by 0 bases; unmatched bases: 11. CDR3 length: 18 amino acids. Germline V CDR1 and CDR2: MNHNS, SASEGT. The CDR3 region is CASSDPGLHTSSYNEQFF. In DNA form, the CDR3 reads TGTGCCAGCAGTGACCCGGGACTACATACGAGCTCCTACAATGAGCAGTTCTTC.

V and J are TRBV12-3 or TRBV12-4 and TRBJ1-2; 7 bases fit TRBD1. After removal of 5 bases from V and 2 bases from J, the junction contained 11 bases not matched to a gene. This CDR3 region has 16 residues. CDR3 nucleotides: TGTGCCAGCAGTCGAGGTTCGGGCAGGGGGAACTATGGCTACACCTTC. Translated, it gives CASSRGSGRGNYGYTF.

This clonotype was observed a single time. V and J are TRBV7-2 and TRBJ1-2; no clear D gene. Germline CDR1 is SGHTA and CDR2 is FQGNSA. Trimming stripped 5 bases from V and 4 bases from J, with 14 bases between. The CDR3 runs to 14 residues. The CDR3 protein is CASSPLPSGYGYTF. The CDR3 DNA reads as TGTGCCAGCAGCCCCCTCCCGAGCGGCTATGGCTACACCTTC.

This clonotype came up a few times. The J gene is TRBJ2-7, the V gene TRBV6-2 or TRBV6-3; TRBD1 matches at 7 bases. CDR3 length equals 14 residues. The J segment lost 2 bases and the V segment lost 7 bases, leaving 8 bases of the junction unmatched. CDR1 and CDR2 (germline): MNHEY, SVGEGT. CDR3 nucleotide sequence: TGTGCCAGCAACGACAGGGCAGGGGCCTACGAGCAGTACTTC. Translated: CASNDRAGAYEQYF.

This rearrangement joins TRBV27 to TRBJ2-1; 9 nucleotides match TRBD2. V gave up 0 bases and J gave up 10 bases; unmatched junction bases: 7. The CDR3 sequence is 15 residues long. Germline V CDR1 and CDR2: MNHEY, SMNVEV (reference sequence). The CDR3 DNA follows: TGTGCCAGCAGTTTATCGGCTAGCGGGGCTGGGGAGCAGTTCTTC. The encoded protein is CASSLSASGAGEQFF.